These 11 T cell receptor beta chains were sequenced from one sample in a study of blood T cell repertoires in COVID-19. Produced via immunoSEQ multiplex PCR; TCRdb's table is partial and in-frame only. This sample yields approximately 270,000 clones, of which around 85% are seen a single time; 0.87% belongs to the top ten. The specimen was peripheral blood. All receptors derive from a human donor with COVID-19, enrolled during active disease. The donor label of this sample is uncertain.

For the CDR3, the DNA is TGTGCCAGCAGCCAAGACCGGGGTTGGGGGAGGGAGCAGTACTTC. Amino acid sequence: CASSQDRGWGREQYF. The chain has TRBV4-2 and TRBJ2-7; possibly TRBD2 for D (6 bases). V was shortened by 0 bases and J by 7 bases, with 16 bases between the two germline ends. The length of the CDR3 is 15 residues. CDR1 LGHNA and CDR2 YNFKEQ come from the germline V gene.

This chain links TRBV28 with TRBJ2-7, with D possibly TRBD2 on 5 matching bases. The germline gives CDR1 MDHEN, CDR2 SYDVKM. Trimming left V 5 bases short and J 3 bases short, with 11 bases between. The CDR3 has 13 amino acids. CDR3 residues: CASSGPGSYEQYF. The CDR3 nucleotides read TGTGCCAGCAGTGGACCGGGGAGCTACGAGCAGTACTTC. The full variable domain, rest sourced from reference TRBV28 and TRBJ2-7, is DVKVTQSSRYLVKRTGEKVFLECVQDMDHENMFWYRQDPGLGLRLIYFSYDVKMKEKGDIPEGYSVSREKKERFSLILESASTNQTSMYLCASSGPGSYEQYFGPGTRLTVT.

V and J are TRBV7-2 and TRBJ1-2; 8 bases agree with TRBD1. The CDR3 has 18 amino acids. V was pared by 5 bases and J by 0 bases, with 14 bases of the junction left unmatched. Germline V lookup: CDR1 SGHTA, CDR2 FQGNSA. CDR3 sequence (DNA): TGTGCCAGCAGCCCTGAGGGGGCAGGGGGCGTCTCTAACTATGGCTACACCTTC. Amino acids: CASSPEGAGGVSNYGYTF. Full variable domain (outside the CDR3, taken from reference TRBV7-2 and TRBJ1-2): GAGVSQSPSNKVTEKGKDVELRCDPISGHTALYWYRQSLGQGLEFLIYFQGNSAPDKSGLPSDRFSAERTGGSVSTLTIQRTQQEDSAVYLCASSPEGAGGVSNYGYTFGSGTRLTVV.

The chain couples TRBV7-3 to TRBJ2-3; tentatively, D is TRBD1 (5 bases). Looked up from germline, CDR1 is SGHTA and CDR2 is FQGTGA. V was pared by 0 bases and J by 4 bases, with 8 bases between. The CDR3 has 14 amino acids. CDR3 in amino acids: CASSLTQVADTQYF. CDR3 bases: TGTGCCAGCAGCTTAACACAGGTGGCAGATACGCAGTATTTT.

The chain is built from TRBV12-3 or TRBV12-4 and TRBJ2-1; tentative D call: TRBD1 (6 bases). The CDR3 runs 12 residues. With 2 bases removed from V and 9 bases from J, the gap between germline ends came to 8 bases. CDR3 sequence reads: CASSLLGGEQFF. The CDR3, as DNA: TGTGCCAGCAGTTTACTAGGGGGTGAGCAGTTCTTC.

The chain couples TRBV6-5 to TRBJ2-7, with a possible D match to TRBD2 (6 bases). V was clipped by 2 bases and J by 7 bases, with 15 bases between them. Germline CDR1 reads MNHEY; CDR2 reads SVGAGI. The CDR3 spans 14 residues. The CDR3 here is CASSYDGRRGEQYF. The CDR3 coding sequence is TGTGCCAGCAGTTACGACGGACGGAGGGGAGAGCAGTACTTC.

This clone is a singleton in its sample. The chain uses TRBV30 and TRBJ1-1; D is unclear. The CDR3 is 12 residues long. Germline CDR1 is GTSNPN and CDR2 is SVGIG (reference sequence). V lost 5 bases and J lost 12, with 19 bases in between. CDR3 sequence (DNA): TGTGCCTGGTTCCCCTCCAGGTTTAGATCTTTCTTT. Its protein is CAWFPSRFRSFF.

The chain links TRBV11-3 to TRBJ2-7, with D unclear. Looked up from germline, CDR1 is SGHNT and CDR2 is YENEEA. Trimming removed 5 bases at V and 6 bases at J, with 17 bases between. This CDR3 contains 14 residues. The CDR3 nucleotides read TGTGCCAGCAGCACTGACCGAGGAAGAGGCGAGCAGTACTTC. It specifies CASSTDRGRGEQYF.

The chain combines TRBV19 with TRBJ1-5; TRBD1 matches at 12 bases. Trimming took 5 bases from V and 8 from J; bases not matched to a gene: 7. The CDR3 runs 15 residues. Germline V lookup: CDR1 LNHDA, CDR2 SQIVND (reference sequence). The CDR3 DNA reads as TGTGCCAGTAGTCAGGGACAGGGGGCTGGAGAGCCCCAGCATTTT. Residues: CASSQGQGAGEPQHF.

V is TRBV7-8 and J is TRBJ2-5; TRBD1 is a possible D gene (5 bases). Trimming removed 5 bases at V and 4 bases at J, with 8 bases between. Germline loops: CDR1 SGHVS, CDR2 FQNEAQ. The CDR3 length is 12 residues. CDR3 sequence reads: CASSPQGETQYF. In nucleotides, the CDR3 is TGTGCCAGCAGCCCCCAGGGAGAGACCCAGTACTTC.

CDR3 in DNA: TGTGCCAGCAGTTTTAGCGGGAGGGCAGATACGCAGTATTTT. Encoded protein: CASSFSGRADTQYF. The rearrangement uses TRBV28 and TRBJ2-3, with 11 bases lining up with TRBD2. This CDR3 has 14 residues. V gave up 3 bases and J gave up 4 bases; unmatched junction bases: 0. Germline V gives CDR1 MDHEN, CDR2 SYDVKM. Full variable domain (remainder filled in from reference TRBV28 and TRBJ2-3): DVKVTQSSRYLVKRTGEKVFLECVQDMDHENMFWYRQDPGLGLRLIYFSYDVKMKEKGDIPEGYSVSREKKERFSLILESASTNQTSMYLCASSFSGRADTQYFGPGTRLTVL.